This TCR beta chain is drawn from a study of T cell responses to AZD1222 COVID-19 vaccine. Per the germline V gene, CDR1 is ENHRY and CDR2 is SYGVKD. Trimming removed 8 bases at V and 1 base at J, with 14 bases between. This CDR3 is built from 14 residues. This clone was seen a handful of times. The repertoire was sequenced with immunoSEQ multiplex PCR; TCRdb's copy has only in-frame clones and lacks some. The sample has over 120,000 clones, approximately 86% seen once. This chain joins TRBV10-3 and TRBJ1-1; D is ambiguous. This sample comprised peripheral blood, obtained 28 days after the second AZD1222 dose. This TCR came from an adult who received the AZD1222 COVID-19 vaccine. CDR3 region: CAIRESGQNTEAFF. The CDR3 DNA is TGTGCCATCCGGGAGTCTGGCCAGAACACTGAAGCTTTCTTT.